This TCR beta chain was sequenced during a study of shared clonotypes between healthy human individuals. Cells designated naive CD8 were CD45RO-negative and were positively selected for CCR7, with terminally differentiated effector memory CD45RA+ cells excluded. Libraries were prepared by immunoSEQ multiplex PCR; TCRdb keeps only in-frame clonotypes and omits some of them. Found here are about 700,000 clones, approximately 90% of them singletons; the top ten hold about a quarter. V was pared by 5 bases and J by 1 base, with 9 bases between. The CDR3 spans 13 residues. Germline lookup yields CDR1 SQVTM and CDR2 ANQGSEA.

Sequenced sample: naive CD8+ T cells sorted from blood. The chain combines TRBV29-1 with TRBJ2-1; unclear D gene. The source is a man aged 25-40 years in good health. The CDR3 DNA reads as TGCAGCGTTACCCTAAGGTCCTACAATGAGCAGTTCTTC. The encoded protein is CSVTLRSYNEQFF.